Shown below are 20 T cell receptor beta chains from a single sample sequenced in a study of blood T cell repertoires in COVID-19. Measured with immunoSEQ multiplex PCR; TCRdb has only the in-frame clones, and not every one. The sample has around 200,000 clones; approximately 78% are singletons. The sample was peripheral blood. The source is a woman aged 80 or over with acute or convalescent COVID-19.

The DNA of the CDR3 is TGCGCCAGCAGCTTGACGGCAGGGGGCCCCTACGAGCAGTACTTC. It is translated as CASSLTAGGPYEQYF. The chain has TRBV5-1 and TRBJ2-7; 8 bases are shared with TRBD1. Germline loops: CDR1 SGHRS, CDR2 YFSETQ. This CDR3 region has 15 residues. The V segment lost 1 base and the J segment 2 bases; nucleotides outside the gene matches: 5.

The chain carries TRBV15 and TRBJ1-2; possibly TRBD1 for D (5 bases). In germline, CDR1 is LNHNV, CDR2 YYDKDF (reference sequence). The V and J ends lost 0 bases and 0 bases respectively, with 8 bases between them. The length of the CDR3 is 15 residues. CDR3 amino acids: CATSREGGANYGYTF. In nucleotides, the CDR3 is TGTGCCACCAGCAGAGAGGGGGGAGCTAACTATGGCTACACCTTC.

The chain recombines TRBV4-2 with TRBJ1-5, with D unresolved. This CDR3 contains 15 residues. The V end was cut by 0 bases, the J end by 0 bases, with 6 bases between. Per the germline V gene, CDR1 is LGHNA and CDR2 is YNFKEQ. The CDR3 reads CASSQDLSSNQPQHF. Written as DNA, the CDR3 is TGTGCCAGCAGCCAAGACCTTTCTAGCAATCAGCCCCAGCATTTT.

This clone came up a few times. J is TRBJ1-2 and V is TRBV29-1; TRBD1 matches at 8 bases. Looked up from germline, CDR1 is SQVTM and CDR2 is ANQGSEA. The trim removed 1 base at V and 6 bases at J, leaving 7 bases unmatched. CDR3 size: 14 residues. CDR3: CSVEGGQVRNGYTF. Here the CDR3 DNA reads TGCAGCGTTGAAGGGGGACAGGTGCGAAATGGCTACACCTTC.

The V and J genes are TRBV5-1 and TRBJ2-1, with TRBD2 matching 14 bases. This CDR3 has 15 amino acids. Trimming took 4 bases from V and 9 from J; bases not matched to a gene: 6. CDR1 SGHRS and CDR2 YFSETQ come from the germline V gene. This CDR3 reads CASSGTSGGSIEQFF. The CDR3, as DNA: TGCGCCAGCAGCGGGACTAGCGGGGGATCGATTGAGCAGTTCTTC.

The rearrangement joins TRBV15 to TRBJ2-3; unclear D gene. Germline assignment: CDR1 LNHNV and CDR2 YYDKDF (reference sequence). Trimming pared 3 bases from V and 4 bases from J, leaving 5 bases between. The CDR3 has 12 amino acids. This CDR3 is CATSSYSDTQYF. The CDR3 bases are TGTGCCACCAGCAGCTACTCAGATACGCAGTATTTT. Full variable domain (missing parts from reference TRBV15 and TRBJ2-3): DAMVIQNPRYQVTQFGKPVTLSCSQTLNHNVMYWYQQKSSQAPKLLFHYYDKDFNNEADTPDNFQSRRPNTSFCFLDIRSPGLGDTAMYLCATSSYSDTQYFGPGTRLTVL.

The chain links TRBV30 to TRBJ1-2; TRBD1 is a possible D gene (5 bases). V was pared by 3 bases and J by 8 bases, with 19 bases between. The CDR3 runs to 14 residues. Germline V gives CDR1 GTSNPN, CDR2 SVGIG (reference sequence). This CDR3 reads CAWRMGGMVDGYTF. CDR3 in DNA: TGTGCCTGGAGAATGGGGGGAATGGTCGACGGCTACACCTTC.

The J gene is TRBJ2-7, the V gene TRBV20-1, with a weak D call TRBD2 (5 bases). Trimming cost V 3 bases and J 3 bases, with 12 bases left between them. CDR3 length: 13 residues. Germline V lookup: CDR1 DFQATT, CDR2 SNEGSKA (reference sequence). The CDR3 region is CSASPGLRYEQYF. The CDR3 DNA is TGCAGTGCTAGTCCCGGACTCCGCTACGAGCAGTACTTC.

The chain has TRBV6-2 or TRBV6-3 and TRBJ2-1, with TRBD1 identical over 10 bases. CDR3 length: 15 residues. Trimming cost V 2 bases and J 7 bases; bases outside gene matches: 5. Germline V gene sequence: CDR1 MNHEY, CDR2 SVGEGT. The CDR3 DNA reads TGTGCCAGCAGTTACGTGAGACAGGGGGCAAATGAGCAGTTCTTC. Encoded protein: CASSYVRQGANEQFF.

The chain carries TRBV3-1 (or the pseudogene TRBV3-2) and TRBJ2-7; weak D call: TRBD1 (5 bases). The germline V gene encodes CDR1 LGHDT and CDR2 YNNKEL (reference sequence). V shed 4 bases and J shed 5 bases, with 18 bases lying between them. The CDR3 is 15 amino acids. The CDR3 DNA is TGTGCCAGCAGCCTCAGTAGGGGCAGGCGTCACGAGCAGTACTTC. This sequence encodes CASSLSRGRRHEQYF.

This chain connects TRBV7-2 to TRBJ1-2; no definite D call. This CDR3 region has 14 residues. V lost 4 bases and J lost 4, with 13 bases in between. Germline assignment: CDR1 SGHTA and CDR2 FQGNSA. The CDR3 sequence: CASSSGEQLYGYTF. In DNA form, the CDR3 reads TGTGCCAGCAGCTCCGGGGAGCAGCTCTATGGCTACACCTTC.

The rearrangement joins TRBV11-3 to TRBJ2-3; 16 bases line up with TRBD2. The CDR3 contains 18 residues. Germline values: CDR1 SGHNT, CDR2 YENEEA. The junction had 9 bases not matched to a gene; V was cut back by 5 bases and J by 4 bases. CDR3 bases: TGTGCCAGCAGCACTACCGGGACTAGCGGGGGGGCTGCAGATACGCAGTATTTT. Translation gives CASSTTGTSGGAADTQYF.

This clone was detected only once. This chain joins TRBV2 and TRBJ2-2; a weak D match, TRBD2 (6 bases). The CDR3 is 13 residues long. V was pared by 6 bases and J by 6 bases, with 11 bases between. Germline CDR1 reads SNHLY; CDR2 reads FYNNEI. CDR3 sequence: CASRGTPPGELFF. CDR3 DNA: TGTGCCAGCAGAGGGACTCCCCCCGGGGAGCTGTTTTTT.

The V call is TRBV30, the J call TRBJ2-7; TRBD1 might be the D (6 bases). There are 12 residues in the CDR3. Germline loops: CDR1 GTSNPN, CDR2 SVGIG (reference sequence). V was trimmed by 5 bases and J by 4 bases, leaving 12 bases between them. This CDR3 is CAWGGPRYEQYF. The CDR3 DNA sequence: TGTGCCTGGGGGGGCCCTCGGTACGAGCAGTACTTC.

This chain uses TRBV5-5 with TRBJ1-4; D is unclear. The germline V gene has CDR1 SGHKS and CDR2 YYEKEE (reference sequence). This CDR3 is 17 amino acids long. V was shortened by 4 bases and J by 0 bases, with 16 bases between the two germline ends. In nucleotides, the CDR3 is TGTGCCAGCAGCAACACCGGGAGCCGTGCAACTAATGAAAAACTGTTTTTT. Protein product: CASSNTGSRATNEKLFF.

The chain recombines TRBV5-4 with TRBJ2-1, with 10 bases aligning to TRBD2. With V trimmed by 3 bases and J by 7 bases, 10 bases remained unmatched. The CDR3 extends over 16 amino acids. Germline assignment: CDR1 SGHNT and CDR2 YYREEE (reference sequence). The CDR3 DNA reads TGTGCCAGCAGCTCGGAGCGGGGGGGCCTAGGAAATGAGCAGTTCTTC. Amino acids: CASSSERGGLGNEQFF.

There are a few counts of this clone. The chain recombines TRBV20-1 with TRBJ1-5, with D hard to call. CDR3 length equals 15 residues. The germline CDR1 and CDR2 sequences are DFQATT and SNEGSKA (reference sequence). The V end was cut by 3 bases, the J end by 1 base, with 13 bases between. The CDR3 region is CSASLPGSSNQPQHF. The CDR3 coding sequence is TGCAGTGCTAGTCTCCCGGGTTCGAGCAATCAGCCCCAGCATTTT.

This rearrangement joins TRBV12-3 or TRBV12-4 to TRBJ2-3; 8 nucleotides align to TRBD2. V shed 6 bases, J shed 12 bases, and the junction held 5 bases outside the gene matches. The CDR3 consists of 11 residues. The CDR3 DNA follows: TGTGCCAGCAGGGCCGGGACTAGACAGTATTTT. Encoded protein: CASRAGTRQYF.

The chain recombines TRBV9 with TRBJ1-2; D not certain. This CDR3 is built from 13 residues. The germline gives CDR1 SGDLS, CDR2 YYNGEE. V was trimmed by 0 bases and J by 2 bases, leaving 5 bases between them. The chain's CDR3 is CASSVVQNYGYTF. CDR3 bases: TGTGCCAGCAGCGTAGTTCAGAACTATGGCTACACCTTC.

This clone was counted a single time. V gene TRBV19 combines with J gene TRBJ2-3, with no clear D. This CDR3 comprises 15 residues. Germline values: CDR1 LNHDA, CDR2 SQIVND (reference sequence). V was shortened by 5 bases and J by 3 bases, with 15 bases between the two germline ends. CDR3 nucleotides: TGTGCCAGTAGTCCAACATCGTACGGGACAGATACGCAGTATTTT. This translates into CASSPTSYGTDTQYF.